The T cell receptor beta chain described here comes from a study of regulatory T cells in long-lasting Graves disease. Time point defined: newly diagnosed GD, antithyroid drugs for less than 3 months. Scientists built the TCR library using RNA that was extracted from PBMCs. Per American Thyroid Association guidelines, Graves' disease was diagnosed. The CDR3 loop spans 13 amino acids. Germline V gives CDR1 SNHLY, CDR2 FYNNEI. V lost 6 bases, J lost 7 bases, and 1 base stayed unmatched. The TCR beta library used iRepertoire HTBI primers with Arm-PCR amplification of CDR3. TCRdb re-called the multiplex PCR reads through MiXCR, storing one row per CDR3 protein. The sample contains about 430,000 distinct CDR3 sequences, approximately 15% of which appear only once. Separately, the same data were catalogued under a study of T cells in Graves' hyperthyroidism and ophthalmopathy.

This chain joins TRBV2 and TRBJ2-7; TRBD2 matches 15 bases. The sequencing here drew on peripheral blood mononuclear cells (PBMCs), taken at new diagnosis, from a patient treated with antithyroid drugs. The sequence was collected from a woman aged 40 to 49 with Graves disease. Here the CDR3 DNA reads TGTGCCAGCAGGGGGACTAGCGGGGGGGAGCAGTACTTC. Its protein is CASRGTSGGEQYF.